The 4 T cell receptor beta chains listed next were all sequenced from one sample in a study of blood T cells in healthy people across ages. With a J-beta primer mix and a sample-barcoded 5' primer, a second PCR ran roughly 6 to 11 cycles. TCRdb itself ran the 5' RACE reads through MiXCR, one entry per CDR3 protein. The sample consists of approximately 1.5 million distinct CDR3 sequences, 35% to 45% of them appearing once. The sample consisted of blood. The receptors originated from a woman aged 18-29 years in good health.

Only a few counts were recorded for this clonotype. The CDR3 protein is CSARDASGAYNEQFF. CDR3 nucleotides: TGCAGTGCTAGAGATGCTAGCGGGGCCTACAATGAGCAGTTCTTC. The J gene is TRBJ2-1, the V gene TRBV20-1; 9 bases agree with TRBD2. CDR3 length: 15 amino acids. The V segment lost 0 bases and the J segment 2 bases; nucleotides outside the gene matches: 2. From germline, CDR1 is DFQATT and CDR2 SNEGSKA (reference sequence).

As regards this clonotype: The junction does not match germline at one end; this may be a read error. The chain recombines TRBV5-1 with TRBJ1-2; D unclear. Germline V gene sequence: CDR1 SGHRS, CDR2 YFSETQ. This CDR3 region has 13 residues. CDR3: CASSLWSNYGHTF. The CDR3 DNA is TGCGCCAGCAGCTTGTGGTCAAACTATGGCCACACCTTC.

This rearrangement joins TRBV20-1 to TRBJ2-7; the match to TRBD1 covers 7 bases. This CDR3 has 12 residues. The V and J ends lost 5 bases and 4 bases, in that order; junction bases with no gene match: 5. In germline, CDR1 is DFQATT, CDR2 SNEGSKA (reference sequence). DNA of the CDR3: TGCAGTGCTGGGCAGGGGGTTTACGAGCAGTACTTC. Translation: CSAGQGVYEQYF.

The chain combines TRBV6-6 with TRBJ1-2, with D possibly matching TRBD1 (6 bases). CDR3 length: 12 amino acids. Germline CDR1 MNHNY, CDR2 SVGAGI (reference sequence). V lost 10 bases and J 7 bases, leaving 16 bases between the germline ends. CDR3 protein: CATGGGGGGYTF. As DNA, the CDR3 is TGTGCCACCGGGGGAGGGGGAGGTGGCTACACCTTC.